Listed below are T cell receptor beta chains from one sample, sequenced in a study of control samples from healthy donors and cancer patients. Here immunoSEQ multiplex PCR was the method, and the copy in TCRdb shows in-frame clones only, minus some. This sample has about 44,000 clones, with roughly 86% found just once. The sequencing sample was made of PBMCs. The receptor set was obtained from a woman aged 60-75 years with lung cancer. CDR3s include the opening cysteine and the closing phenylalanine or tryptophan. A D gene is named only where the DNA matches it firmly. Clone size appears in some rows only: once, few, many, or a class for an expanded clone.

j_call,d_call,cdr3_length,clone_size,v_call,cdr3_nt,cdr3_aa
TRBJ1-6,TRBD1,15,-,TRBV27,TGTGCCAGCAGTTCCCGGACAGGGGGCGCGGCACCCCTCCACTTT,CASSSRTGGAAPLHF
TRBJ1-4,-,13,few,TRBV7-9,TGTGCCAGCACCGGTGGCGGAGATGAAAAACTGTTTTTT,CASTGGGDEKLFF
TRBJ2-1,-,14,-,TRBV6-5,TGTGCCACCGCTCCTCCCGGGACCCACAATGAGCAGTTCTTC,CATAPPGTHNEQFF
TRBJ2-5,-,13,-,TRBV9,TGTGCCAGCAGTGCCCGGGCCCAAGAGACCCAGTACTTC,CASSARAQETQYF
TRBJ2-7,-,11,-,TRBV24-1,TGTGCCACCAGTGATTTAGGTGAGCAGTACTTC,CATSDLGEQYF
TRBJ2-1,-,15,few,TRBV11-3,TGTGCCAGCAGCTTGGACGATTCCGGGACCCCGGGGCAGTTCTTC,CASSLDDSGTPGQFF
TRBJ2-5,-,14,-,TRBV5-4,TGTGCCAGCAGCTTGGGACAGCTCCAAGAGACCCAGTACTTC,CASSLGQLQETQYF
TRBJ2-2,-,14,once,TRBV4-1,TGCGCCAGCAGCCAAGTACAGGGTACCCGGGGAGCTGTTTTT,CASSQVQGTRGAVF
TRBJ2-3,-,13,-,TRBV12-3/TRBV12-4,TGTGCCAGCAGACTCACAAACACAGATACGCAGTATTTT,CASRLTNTDTQYF
TRBJ2-5,TRBD1,15,-,TRBV30,TGTGCCTGGAATCGTGGACAGGGGATCCAAGAGACCCAGTACTTC,CAWNRGQGIQETQYF
TRBJ1-2,TRBD1,14,few,TRBV5-6,TGTGCCAGCAGCCCCCTAGACAGGGTTAATGGCTACACCTTC,CASSPLDRVNGYTF
TRBJ1-1,-,13,-,TRBV12-3/TRBV12-4,TGTGCCAGCATGGACAGTCAGAACACTGAAGCTTTCTTT,CASMDSQNTEAFF
TRBJ2-1,TRBD2,17,-,TRBV6-2/TRBV6-3,TGTGCCAGCAGTTACTCTCCTACTAGCGGGATATACAATGAGCAGTTCTTC,CASSYSPTSGIYNEQFF
TRBJ2-7,TRBD2,19,-,TRBV11-3,TGTGCCAGCAGCCGGCGCGGGACTAGCGGGAGGGCCGCCAGATACGAGCAGTACTTC,CASSRRGTSGRAARYEQYF
TRBJ2-3,TRBD1,15,-,TRBV19,TGTGCCAGTAGTAAAGGGACAGGGGCCACAGATACGCAGTATTTT,CASSKGTGATDTQYF
TRBJ1-1,-,14,-,TRBV10-3,TGTGCCATCAGTGAGAGAGACATGAACACTGAAGCTTTCTTT,CAISERDMNTEAFF
TRBJ1-5,-,14,-,TRBV7-2,TGTGCCAGCAGCTTAGTTACCGGGGATTCGCCCCAGCATTTT,CASSLVTGDSPQHF
TRBJ2-6,TRBD1,17,-,TRBV7-3,TGTGCCAGCAGGGGGACAGGGGCTTTCTCTGGGGCCAACGTCCTGACTTTC,CASRGTGAFSGANVLTF
TRBJ2-7,-,10,-,TRBV29-1,TGCAGCATTTTCGCCCACGAGCAGTACTTC,CSIFAHEQYF
TRBJ1-1,-,14,-,TRBV19,TGTGCCAGTAGTTGGATCGCAGGGGACACTGAAGCTTTCTTT,CASSWIAGDTEAFF
TRBJ1-4,TRBD1,11,-,TRBV28,TGTGCCAGCAGCAGGGGACAGGGAGAACTTTTT,CASSRGQGELF
TRBJ2-2,-,15,-,TRBV11-2,TGTGCCAGCAGCCGGCGAGGGACTCCCGAAGGGGAGCTGTTTTTT,CASSRRGTPEGELFF
TRBJ2-2,-,14,once,TRBV10-3,TGTGCCATCAGCGACAGTACGAACACCGGGGAGCTGTTTTTT,CAISDSTNTGELFF
TRBJ2-7,-,16,-,TRBV2,TGTGCCAGCAGTGAAAGTCCGGGACGGATCTCCTACGAGCAGTACTTC,CASSESPGRISYEQYF
TRBJ1-5,TRBD1,14,-,TRBV27,TGTGCCAGCAGTTGGACAGGGAGGGATCAGCCCCAGCATTTT,CASSWTGRDQPQHF
TRBJ1-2,-,13,-,TRBV28,TGTGCCAGCACCTTAAGGACAGCCTATGGCTACACCTTC,CASTLRTAYGYTF
TRBJ2-2,-,16,-,TRBV5-1,TGCGCCAGCACTGGGGGGCGCGTCGGGGCTGCCGGGGAGCTGTTTTTT,CASTGGRVGAAGELFF
TRBJ1-6,-,15,-,TRBV27,TGTGCCAGCAGTTTGAGGGGATCCCTTGGTTCACCCCTCCACTTT,CASSLRGSLGSPLHF
TRBJ2-5,TRBD1,14,few,TRBV29-1,TGCAGCGTTGATTCCGGGACAGTGGCCGAGACCCAGTACTTC,CSVDSGTVAETQYF
TRBJ1-5,-,17,once,TRBV4-2,TGTGCCAGCAGCCCCCGGCAAGTTCTATATAGCAATCAGCCCCAGCATTTT,CASSPRQVLYSNQPQHF
TRBJ2-7,TRBD2,14,-,TRBV10-3,TGTGCCATCAGTGGAACTAGCGAGACCTACGAGCAGTACTTC,CAISGTSETYEQYF
TRBJ1-1,-,19,-,TRBV27,TGTGCCAGCAGTTTATCACTTTGGGCAGGGGAGGGACGGAACACTGAAGCTTTCTTT,CASSLSLWAGEGRNTEAFF
TRBJ1-1,-,12,-,TRBV28,TGTGCCAGCAGTTTAGGTAACACTGAAGCTTTCTTT,CASSLGNTEAFF
TRBJ2-5,-,15,-,TRBV30,TGTGCCTGGACCCCGACTAGTCCCGGGTGGGAGACCCAGTACTTC,CAWTPTSPGWETQYF
TRBJ2-7,-,14,-,TRBV2,TGTGCCAGCACCCCTGGACGGTACTCCTACGAGCAGTACTTC,CASTPGRYSYEQYF
TRBJ1-1,TRBD1,16,-,TRBV27,TGTGCCAGCAGTTTATATTCAGGGGGCGAGGACACTGAAGCTTTCTTT,CASSLYSGGEDTEAFF
TRBJ1-2,-,12,-,TRBV10-2,TGCGCCAGCAGTGAGGGAATTGATGGCTACACCTTC,CASSEGIDGYTF
TRBJ2-1,TRBD2,16,-,TRBV7-9,TGTGCCAGCAGCTTAGGGACTAGCGGGGCATACAATGAGCAGTTCTTC,CASSLGTSGAYNEQFF
TRBJ2-5,-,13,-,TRBV11-1,TGTGCCAGCAGCTTATCACCCGACGGGACCCAGTACTTC,CASSLSPDGTQYF
TRBJ1-1,-,13,-,TRBV5-4,TGTGCCAGCAGCTGGGACGGTAGGACTGAAGCTTTCTTT,CASSWDGRTEAFF